The 26 T cell receptor beta chains listed next were all sequenced from one sample in a study of human T cells and chemical hapten exposure. The time point: patch test 3, about 24 weeks after DPC sensitization. Treatment indicated: therapeutic diphenylcyclopropenone sensitization with weekly scalp DPC. One entry per CDR3 protein results from TCRdb running MiXCR on the RACE reads. The table includes about 120,000 distinct CDR3 sequences, over 9% detected once. The specimen comprised whole blood, sampled in connection with sensitization to the hapten diphenylcyclopropenone (DPC). These receptors originate from a woman in her 50s with alopecia areata. Some clones in this sample may be carry-over from other donors' samples.

This clonotype was seen a few times. This chain uses TRBV12-3 or TRBV12-4 with TRBJ1-5; 7 bases match TRBD1. The CDR3 spans 15 residues. The V and J ends lost 0 bases and 1 base, in that order; junction bases with no gene match: 0. The CDR3 spells CASSLAGQSNQPQHF. CDR3 DNA sequence: TGTGCCAGCAGTTTAGCGGGACAGAGCAATCAGCCCCAGCATTTT.

This clonotype occurred a few times. J is TRBJ2-1 and V is TRBV6-5, with D perhaps matching TRBD2 (5 bases). CDR3 length: 16 amino acids. Germline CDR1 and CDR2: MNHEY and SVGAGI. V gave up 0 bases and J gave up 2 bases, with 11 bases separating them. In DNA, the CDR3 is TGTGCCAGCAGTTACTCTGTAGCGACCACCTACAATGAGCAGTTCTTC. It specifies CASSYSVATTYNEQFF.

This clonotype was found many times. This rearrangement joins TRBV6-5 to TRBJ2-7, with D perhaps TRBD2 (6 bases). Trimming shortened V by 2 bases and J by 4 bases, and 15 bases separated the two germline ends. The germline CDR1 and CDR2 sequences are MNHEY and SVGAGI. This CDR3 has 15 residues. This CDR3 reads CASSYAGPGGYEQYF. The CDR3 bases are TGTGCCAGCAGTTACGCGGGCCCCGGAGGGTACGAGCAGTACTTC.

J is TRBJ2-7 and V is TRBV28; 8 nucleotides line up with TRBD1. V shed 5 bases and J 5 bases; nucleotides not matched to a gene: 8. Germline loops: CDR1 MDHEN, CDR2 SYDVKM. CDR3 size: 14 residues. The CDR3 here is CASSPRQGYDEQYF. The CDR3 nucleotides are TGTGCCAGCAGTCCCCGACAGGGGTACGACGAGCAGTACTTC.

The chain carries TRBV14 and TRBJ1-1; TRBD1 matches at 7 bases. With 3 bases clipped from V and 5 bases from J, the junction kept 6 bases outside the gene matches. Germline V lookup: CDR1 SGHDN, CDR2 FVKESK. The CDR3 consists of 14 residues. In DNA form, the CDR3 reads TGTGCCAGCAGCCATAACAGGGGCTGGACTGAAGCTTTCTTT. This encodes CASSHNRGWTEAFF.

This clonotype was seen a few times. The chain has TRBV7-3 and TRBJ1-2, with 7 bases that match TRBD1. Trimming took 5 bases from V and 8 from J; bases not matched to a gene: 8. CDR1 SGHTA and CDR2 FQGTGA come from the germline V gene. The CDR3 length is 13 residues. The CDR3 loop is CASSRITGDGYTF. The CDR3, as DNA: TGTGCCAGCAGCCGCATAACAGGGGACGGCTACACCTTC.

The genes are TRBV27 and TRBJ2-2, with D tentatively TRBD1 (6 bases). Per the germline V gene, CDR1 is MNHEY and CDR2 is SMNVEV (reference sequence). The CDR3 runs 14 residues. V was trimmed by 5 bases and J by 6 bases, leaving 13 bases between them. Here the CDR3 reads CASSPSRGPGELFF. The CDR3 nucleotides are TGTGCCAGCAGTCCCAGCAGGGGTCCCGGGGAGCTGTTTTTT.

The V gene is TRBV28, the J gene TRBJ2-1, with 11 bases fitting TRBD2. Trimming at V came to 9 bases and at J to 4 bases, leaving 11 bases not matched to a gene. This CDR3 contains 16 residues. In germline, CDR1 is MDHEN, CDR2 SYDVKM. CDR3 in DNA: TGTGCCAGTCCTCCCTGGGGACTAGCGGAATACAATGAGCAGTTCTTC. This encodes CASPPWGLAEYNEQFF.

This clonotype occurred many times. V and J are TRBV29-1 and TRBJ1-2, with D unclear. V gave up 0 bases and J gave up 8 bases, with 4 bases separating them. Germline V gene data show CDR1 as SQVTM and CDR2 as ANQGSEA. This CDR3 is 10 amino acids long. CDR3 sequence reads: CSVEEGGYTF. DNA for the CDR3: TGCAGCGTTGAAGAGGGGGGCTACACCTTC.

The table lists this clonotype with a few counts. CDR3 sequence reads: CASSPKPNTEAFF. In nucleotides, the CDR3 is TGTGCCAGCAGCCCCAAGCCAAACACTGAAGCTTTCTTT. The V call is TRBV13, the J call TRBJ1-1; no reliable D call. The ends were cut back, 5 bases at V and 2 bases at J, with 9 bases in the middle. This CDR3 has 13 amino acids. Germline CDR1 PRHDT, CDR2 FYEKMQ (reference sequence).

The chain has TRBV6-2 or TRBV6-3 and TRBJ2-2; D is unresolved. Trimming pared 5 bases from V and 7 bases from J, leaving 14 bases between. The CDR3 extends over 14 amino acids. Germline V gives CDR1 MNHEY, CDR2 SVGEGT. The CDR3: CASSPSTGVGELFF. The CDR3 nucleotides read TGTGCCAGCAGTCCCTCGACTGGTGTCGGGGAGCTGTTTTTT.

This chain connects TRBV6-1 to TRBJ2-1, with 15 bases that match TRBD2. After removal of 3 bases from V and 7 bases from J, the junction contained 13 bases not matched to a gene. This CDR3 comprises 19 residues. Germline loops: CDR1 MNHNS, CDR2 SASEGT. The CDR3 loop is CASSEPYGLAGGQGNEQFF. CDR3 in DNA: TGTGCCAGCAGTGAGCCCTATGGACTAGCGGGGGGGCAAGGGAATGAGCAGTTCTTC.

The J gene is TRBJ2-1, the V gene TRBV29-1; D gene unclear. Germline lookup yields CDR1 SQVTM and CDR2 ANQGSEA. V lost 4 bases and J 10 bases, leaving 14 bases between the germline ends. The CDR3 totals 12 residues. Here the CDR3 reads CSVVASRAEQFF. The CDR3 nucleotides read TGCAGCGTTGTGGCCTCTCGAGCGGAGCAGTTCTTC.

This sequence joins TRBV27 and TRBJ1-6, with no clear D. The germline gives CDR1 MNHEY, CDR2 SMNVEV (reference sequence). The CDR3 sequence is 15 residues long. Trimming left V 7 bases short and J 9 bases short, with 19 bases between. The CDR3 coding sequence is TGTGCCAGCACCCCCACCGGCCCGCCGACTTCACCCCTCCACTTT. Translating gives CASTPTGPPTSPLHF.

The chain joins TRBV7-8 to TRBJ2-7; D is tentatively TRBD1 or TRBD2 (5 bases each). CDR1 is SGHVS and CDR2 is FQNEAQ in the germline V gene. The CDR3 consists of 12 residues. V was clipped by 1 base and J by 7 bases, with 8 bases between them. CDR3 in amino acids: CASSLVREEQYF. The CDR3 DNA is TGTGCCAGCAGCTTAGTCAGGGAGGAGCAGTACTTC.

This clonotype was seen at least ten times. The V gene is TRBV4-1, the J gene TRBJ2-3, with D possibly TRBD1 on 5 matching bases. V gave up 4 bases and J gave up 6 bases, with 17 bases separating them. Per germline, CDR1 MGHRA and CDR2 YSYEKL. The CDR3 runs to 15 residues. This chain's CDR3 is CASSRPTGRSDTQYF. In nucleotides, the CDR3 is TGCGCCAGCAGCCGACCCACAGGAAGGTCGGATACGCAGTATTTT.

The DNA for the CDR3 is TGTGCCAGCAGCCAAGATACCCGCCAAGAGACCCAGTACTTC. Amino acid sequence: CASSQDTRQETQYF. The rearrangement uses TRBV3-1 and TRBJ2-5; D not certain. Germline loops: CDR1 LGHDT, CDR2 YNNKEL (reference sequence). Trimming removed 0 bases at V and 1 base at J, with 6 bases between. This CDR3 spans 14 amino acids.

This clonotype was found a few times. V gene TRBV29-1 combines with J gene TRBJ2-3, with D perhaps TRBD2 (5 bases). The CDR3 totals 15 residues. Trimming took off 4 bases at V and 0 bases at J, with 14 bases between the two ends. CDR1 and CDR2 (germline): SQVTM, ANQGSEA. The CDR3 loop is CSVGRGGGSTDTQYF. In DNA form, the CDR3 reads TGCAGCGTTGGGAGAGGCGGAGGTAGCACAGATACGCAGTATTTT.

This chain links TRBV3-1 with TRBJ1-6, with TRBD1 matching 9 bases. CDR3 length: 15 amino acids. V dropped 1 base and J dropped 7; count of bases not matched to a gene: 2. Looked up from germline, CDR1 is LGHDT and CDR2 is YNNKEL (reference sequence). The CDR3 reads CASSQVGTGNSPLHF. CDR3 sequence (DNA): TGTGCCAGCAGCCAAGTCGGGACAGGGAATTCACCCCTCCACTTT.

This chain links TRBV4-1 with TRBJ2-3; the D gene could be TRBD1 or TRBD2 (6 bases each). Per the germline V gene, CDR1 is MGHRA and CDR2 is YSYEKL. CDR3 length equals 14 residues. V lost 3 bases and J 2 bases, leaving 9 bases between the germline ends. As DNA, the CDR3 is TGCGCCAGCAGCCACGGGGGCTCCACAGATACGCAGTATTTT. This codes for CASSHGGSTDTQYF.

The chain combines TRBV6-6 with TRBJ2-3; 8 bases line up with TRBD2. The CDR3 runs to 14 residues. V trimming: 0 bases; J trimming: 5 bases; junction bases outside the gene matches: 1. Germline V gene data show CDR1 as MNHNY and CDR2 as SVGAGI (reference sequence). CDR3 in DNA: TGTGCCAGCAGTTACTCAAGCGGGGGAGATACGCAGTATTTT. Protein product: CASSYSSGGDTQYF.

The genes are TRBV9 and TRBJ1-4; possibly TRBD1 for D (6 bases). The CDR3 is made up of 16 amino acids. V was shortened by 4 bases and J by 6 bases, with 19 bases between the two germline ends. Germline V gene lookup returns CDR1 SGDLS and CDR2 YYNGEE. This CDR3 is CASSPREGGADEKLFF. CDR3 coding DNA: TGTGCCAGCAGCCCCAGGGAGGGGGGGGCCGATGAAAAACTGTTTTTT.

This clonotype was observed many times. This rearrangement joins TRBV29-1 to TRBJ2-2; D uncertain. CDR1 and CDR2 (germline): SQVTM, ANQGSEA. V gave up 6 bases and J gave up 2 bases, with 10 bases separating them. The CDR3 runs to 13 residues. CDR3 amino acids: CSVPSPNTGELFF. The CDR3 coding sequence is TGCAGCGTCCCGAGTCCCAACACCGGGGAGCTGTTTTTT.

This chain connects TRBV29-1 to TRBJ2-7; D is possibly TRBD1 (5 bases). The CDR3 contains 13 residues. V was pared by 0 bases and J by 2 bases, with 8 bases between. Germline V gives CDR1 SQVTM, CDR2 ANQGSEA. The CDR3 DNA sequence: TGCAGCGTTGAAGAACAGGTCCCCTACGAGCAGTACTTC. Its protein is CSVEEQVPYEQYF.

The chain couples TRBV5-6 to TRBJ1-3; possible D gene TRBD1, 6 bases. Trimming took 3 bases from V and 3 from J, leaving 10 bases between them. The CDR3 length is 14 residues. CDR1 is SGHDT and CDR2 is YYEEEE in the germline V gene. The CDR3 coding sequence is TGTGCCAGCAGCTCTCAGGGGAGTGGAAACACCATATATTTT. The encoded protein is CASSSQGSGNTIYF.

This clonotype turned up a few times. The V call is TRBV29-1, the J call TRBJ2-7; possible D gene TRBD2, 7 bases. This CDR3 spans 12 amino acids. From germline, CDR1 is SQVTM and CDR2 ANQGSEA. Trimming took off 4 bases at V and 3 bases at J, with 10 bases between the two ends. Here the CDR3 DNA reads TGCAGCGTTGGCGGGGGCGGCTACGAGCAGTACTTC. Its translation is CSVGGGGYEQYF.